This TCR beta chain appears in the sequencing data of a study of tumor-infiltrating T cells and Merkel cell polyomavirus (dated by TCRdb to about 2017). Background on the whole study: In Merkel cell carcinoma patients, the study examined CD8+ T cells specific for the Merkel cell polyomavirus KLL epitope. Most whole-tumor samples were approximately 24-micron curls cut from formalin-fixed, paraffin-embedded tissue blocks. In 14 to 15 samples, TRB sequencing was done on KLL-tetramer-sorted cells from blood or tumor-infiltrating lymphocytes, along with roughly 12 matched whole-tumor samples. Varied, non-standardized therapies, including chemotherapy, radiation and immunotherapies, were received by the patients. Across the study, one tumor sample was obtained as a frozen nodal tumor digest and one as a flash-frozen core biopsy of a metastasis. Patients came in at different disease stages and had a median follow-up of approximately 2.5 years, ranging from roughly 1.1 to 6.0 years.

The germline V gene specifies SGHTA as CDR1 and FQGNSA as CDR2. The CDR3 sequence holds 13 residues, the cysteine and phenylalanine included. Just the 39-base CDR3 DNA is kept, in frame starting at base 1. V loses 4 bases, J loses 9 bases, and the germline ends lie 12 bases apart. Robust positive staining for Merkel cell polyomavirus Large T antigen was observed by immunohistochemistry in the tumors of all patients. Approximately eleven Merkel cell carcinoma patients with robust KLL-tetramer+ populations, above 0.04% of CD8+ T cells, in blood and/or cultured TIL were included. Every patient was Caucasian, and patient ages ranged from roughly 50 to 77 years, with a median of approximately 64 years. For patients with unknown primaries who presented with nodal disease, or in cases where primary tissue was insufficient, lymph node tumors were analyzed. Receptor libraries were prepared by the immunoSEQ multiplex PCR assay. Genomic DNA extraction, TRB sequencing and normalization were performed by Adaptive Biotechnologies (Seattle, WA). Processing in the source paper ran as follows. Clonality was calculated as one minus the Shannon entropy of productive TRB sequences, normalized by log2 of unique productive sequences. To identify KLL-specific clonotypes in tumors, TCRbeta CDR3 amino acid sequences were matched against the sequences from the tetramer-sorted sample of each patient. TCRdb mirrors the immuneACCESS table, restricted to in-frame sequences. Some clones are absent from its copies; in checked studies, under half trace to an unresolved V gene, and the reason for the others is unknown. V and J calls and clone size are copied from that table; D and trimming were computed from the DNA. The sample has under 30,000 clones on record, 87% of them singletons. Around 2.7% of the sample goes to the ten largest clones.

About this clone: The specificity of this receptor is unknown. The input lacks base qualities; no much larger clone sits a single base away.

Study-level results and caveats: Significantly improved MCC-specific survival was associated with a higher intratumoral fraction of KLL-specific T cells (roughly 1.8-18% versus roughly 0-0.15%). The small sample size of the study (n of about 13 patients) is a limitation. A significant MCC-specific survival advantage (P = 0.0051) was associated with tumors having more unique KLL-specific clonotypes (roughly 5-108 vs 0-3). Because the study covered only a single viral epitope, T cells targeting other Merkel cell polyomavirus epitopes were not captured. KLL-specific TRB repertoires proved diverse and largely private: among 410 or so unique sequences, only one clonotype was public, and a couple of patients shared that clonotype.

Sequences were obtained from lymph node tissue. The clonotype comes from a man aged 45 to 65 with Merkel cell carcinoma. The rearranged segments are TRBV7-2 and TRBJ2-2; 5 matching bases give a weak D call of TRBD1. The CDR3 is CASSWGGARELFF. Read as DNA, the sequence is TGTGCCAGCAGCTGGGGTGGGGCACGGGAGCTGTTTTTT.